The rows below give T cell receptor beta chains drawn from one sample of a study of metastatic and nonmetastatic thyroid tumors. TCRdb re-called the PCR reads via MiXCR. Of 24,000 or so clones in the sample, more than 15% were seen once. Sequenced: blood. The receptors derive from a male donor with papillary thyroid cancer or a benign thyroid nodule (not recorded which). Some clones in this sample may be carry-over from other donors' samples. The CDR3 runs from the conserved cysteine through the conserved F or W. A D gene is named only where the DNA matches it firmly. Not all rows give a size; the values are once, few, many and, for expanded clones, a class.

v_call	clone_size	d_call	j_call	cdr3_length	cdr3_nt	cdr3_aa
TRBV2	many	NA	TRBJ2-5	15	TGTGCCAGCAGTGGCTCCAGTTCCCCCGGGGAGACCCAGTACTTC	CASSGSSSPGETQYF
TRBV3-1	many	TRBD1	TRBJ2-7	16	TGTGCCAGCAGCTTCACCGGGACAGGGGGCTTCCACGAGCAGTACTTC	CASSFTGTGGFHEQYF
TRBV12-3/TRBV12-4	many	NA	TRBJ2-5	15	TGTGCCAGCAGTTTATCCGTGGTGGTCCAAGAGACCCAGTACTTC	CASSLSVVVQETQYF
TRBV27	medium-sized	NA	TRBJ1-2	15	TGTGCCAGCAGACGTAACGGGGGCGGTCTCTATGGCTACACCTTC	CASRRNGGGLYGYTF
TRBV19	NA	NA	TRBJ2-7	16	TGTGCCAGTAGTATTGGAGACAACGTACTCCCCTACGAGCAGTACTTC	CASSIGDNVLPYEQYF
TRBV6-5	medium-sized	TRBD2	TRBJ2-1	15	TGTGCCAGCAGTTACTCGGTAGCGGGAGAGGGAGAGCAGTTCTTC	CASSYSVAGEGEQFF
TRBV5-1	NA	TRBD1	TRBJ1-2	14	TGCGCCAGCAGCGTGACAGGGGGCGTGGATGGCTACACCTTC	CASSVTGGVDGYTF
TRBV5-1	NA	TRBD2	TRBJ2-1	19	TGCGCCAGCAGAGAACTCGAAGCTAGCGGGCCAGCCACCTACAATGAGCAGTTCTTC	CASRELEASGPATYNEQFF
TRBV7-9	many	TRBD2	TRBJ2-5	15	TGTGCCAGCAGCACAGAAGCGGGAGTGGGAGAGACCCAGTACTTC	CASSTEAGVGETQYF
TRBV18	NA	TRBD2	TRBJ2-7	15	TGTGCCAGCTCACCAAGTGGTAGCGGGGGTCTCGAGCAGTACTTC	CASSPSGSGGLEQYF
TRBV11-1	many	NA	TRBJ2-5	13	TGTGCCAGCAGCTTGACACACCAAGAGACCCAGTACTTC	CASSLTHQETQYF
TRBV6-1	medium-sized	TRBD2	TRBJ2-3	13	TGTGCCAGCAGTAACCCGGGACTAGGAACGCAGTATTTT	CASSNPGLGTQYF
TRBV25-1	many	NA	TRBJ1-1	12	TGTGCCAGCAGTGAATTATACACTGAAGCTTTCTTT	CASSELYTEAFF
TRBV4-1	NA	NA	TRBJ1-4	14	TGCTCCAGCAGCCAAGGGGTGGTGGGTGAAAAACTGTTTTTT	CSSSQGVVGEKLFF
TRBV27	NA	NA	TRBJ1-6	11	TGTGCCAGCAGTGGGGGAGGACCCCTCCACTTT	CASSGGGPLHF
TRBV28	many	NA	TRBJ1-1	13	TGTGCCAGCAGTTGGAGGAGGAACACTGAAGCTTTCTTT	CASSWRRNTEAFF
TRBV19	NA	TRBD1	TRBJ1-2	13	TGTGCCAGTAGCCTCGGACAGGGCGATGGCTACACCTTC	CASSLGQGDGYTF
TRBV3-1	many	NA	TRBJ2-1	15	TGTGCCACTAACAGGGGTAGGGGGGTTATCGGTGAGCAGTTCTTC	CATNRGRGVIGEQFF
TRBV6-1	many	NA	TRBJ1-1	15	TGTGCCAGCAGTTTAAGTTTTGTAGGGGACACTGAAGCTTTCTTT	CASSLSFVGDTEAFF
TRBV20-1	NA	TRBD1	TRBJ1-5	14	TGCAGTGCTAGGAAGGGGGCCGGGGATCAGCCCCAGCATTTT	CSARKGAGDQPQHF
TRBV6-2/TRBV6-3	few	NA	TRBJ1-2	13	TGTGCCAGCAGTTACTCGCCGGCCTATGGCTACACCTTC	CASSYSPAYGYTF
TRBV7-9	many	NA	TRBJ2-1	15	TGTGCCAGCAGCCCCCCCCGGGCTACCTCCAATGAGCAGTTCTTC	CASSPPRATSNEQFF
TRBV20-1	NA	NA	TRBJ1-6	13	TGCAGTGCTAGATCTGGGACTGGATCGCCCCTCAACTTT	CSARSGTGSPLNF
TRBV5-8	many	TRBD2	TRBJ2-2	15	TGTGCCAGCAGCTCCGGGACTAGTTGGACCGGGGAGCTGTTTTTT	CASSSGTSWTGELFF
TRBV6-4	NA	TRBD1	TRBJ2-7	15	TGTGCCAGCAGCCCCGGGACAGGGGGTTCCTACGAGCAGTACTTC	CASSPGTGGSYEQYF
TRBV7-9	many	NA	TRBJ2-3	14	TGTGCCAGCAGCGCAGGGATAAGCACAGATACGCAGTATTTT	CASSAGISTDTQYF
TRBV27	medium-sized	NA	TRBJ1-6	15	TGTGCCAGCAGTTTAGGCCCAGGGTCTAATTCACCCCTCCACTTT	CASSLGPGSNSPLHF
TRBV20-1	many	NA	TRBJ1-1	12	TGCAGTGCTAGAGATTGGGTGAGGAATGCTTTCTTT	CSARDWVRNAFF
TRBV25-1	many	NA	TRBJ1-1	16	TGTGCCAGCCAGAGGGGGGGGCAGGGCCGCTACACCGAAGCTTTCTTT	CASQRGGQGRYTEAFF
TRBV12-3/TRBV12-4	few	TRBD2	TRBJ2-2	13	TGTGCCAGCAGTCGGACTAGCCACGGGGAGCTATTTTTT	CASSRTSHGELFF
TRBV5-1	many	TRBD1	TRBJ1-2	15	TGCGCCAGCAGCCACTCGGACAGGGATAACTATGGCTACACCTTC	CASSHSDRDNYGYTF
TRBV24-1	NA	NA	TRBJ2-3	16	TGTGCCACCAGTGATCCTGGCAGGGAGCTTACATATACGCAGTATTTT	CATSDPGRELTYTQYF
TRBV20-1	NA	NA	TRBJ2-1	13	TGCAGTGCTAGCAGGGGTAGCTACAATGAGCAGTTCTTC	CSASRGSYNEQFF
TRBV6-1	NA	NA	TRBJ1-2	14	TGTGCCAGCAGTGAAGTTGGGCCCGCCTATGGCTACACCTTC	CASSEVGPAYGYTF
TRBV5-4	NA	TRBD1	TRBJ2-7	16	TGTGCCAGCAGCGCTTCAGCCCGGACAGGCCACTACGAGCAGTACTTC	CASSASARTGHYEQYF
TRBV2	NA	TRBD1	TRBJ1-2	15	TGTGCCAGCAGCGCCTCCGGGACAGGGCAGACTGGCTACACCTTC	CASSASGTGQTGYTF
TRBV6-1	medium-sized	NA	TRBJ2-3	15	TGTGCCAGCAGTGAATCGCTCAGTAGGGCAGATACGCAGTATTTT	CASSESLSRADTQYF
TRBV10-3	NA	NA	TRBJ2-1	15	TGTGCCATCAGTGATCGAGGGGGGAGTTACAATGAGCAGTTCTTC	CAISDRGGSYNEQFF
TRBV12-3/TRBV12-4	many	TRBD1	TRBJ2-1	16	TGTGCCAGCACAAAAGGGGGCGGGCACCGGCTTTTGGAGCAGTTCTTC	CASTKGGGHRLLEQFF
TRBV20-1	many	NA	TRBJ2-1	13	TGCAGTGCCCAAACCGGGATTTACAATGAGCAGTTCTTC	CSAQTGIYNEQFF
TRBV10-3	many	TRBD2	TRBJ2-3	14	TGTGCCATCACAGGGACTAGCGTAACAGATACGCAGTATTTT	CAITGTSVTDTQYF
TRBV6-1	few	TRBD2	TRBJ2-3	14	TGTGCCAGCAGTACTAGCGGGGGGCCAGATACGCAGTATTTT	CASSTSGGPDTQYF
TRBV10-3	many	TRBD2	TRBJ2-1	18	TGTGCCATCGGGATAACGGGTAGCGGGAGGGCGAAATACAATGAGCAGTTCTTC	CAIGITGSGRAKYNEQFF
TRBV20-1	many	NA	TRBJ2-4	13	TGCAGTGCTAGCGAGAGGGTCAAAAACATTCAGTACTTC	CSASERVKNIQYF
TRBV28	many	NA	TRBJ1-1	14	TGTGCCAGCAGTTTAACGACTACAGGGTCCAACGCTTTCTTT	CASSLTTTGSNAFF
TRBV7-7	many	TRBD2	TRBJ2-5	15	TGTGCTAGCAGCTTACGAATCGGGACTATAGAGACCCAGTACTTC	CASSLRIGTIETQYF
TRBV27	many	TRBD2	TRBJ2-4	13	TGTGCCAGCGGACTAGGAGCCAAAAACATTCAGTACTTC	CASGLGAKNIQYF